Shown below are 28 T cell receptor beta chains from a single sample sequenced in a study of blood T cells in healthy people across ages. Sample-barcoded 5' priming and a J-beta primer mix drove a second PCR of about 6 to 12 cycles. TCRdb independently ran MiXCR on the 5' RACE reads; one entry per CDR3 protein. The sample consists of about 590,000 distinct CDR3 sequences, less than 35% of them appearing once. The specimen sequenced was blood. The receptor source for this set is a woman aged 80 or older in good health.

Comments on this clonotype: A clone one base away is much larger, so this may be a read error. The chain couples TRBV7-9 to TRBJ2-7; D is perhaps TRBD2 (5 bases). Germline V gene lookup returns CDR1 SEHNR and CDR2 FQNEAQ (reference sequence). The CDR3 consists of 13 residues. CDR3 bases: TGTGCCAGCGTTCCATCGGGGAACGACGAGCAGAACTTC. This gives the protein CASVPSGNDEQNF.

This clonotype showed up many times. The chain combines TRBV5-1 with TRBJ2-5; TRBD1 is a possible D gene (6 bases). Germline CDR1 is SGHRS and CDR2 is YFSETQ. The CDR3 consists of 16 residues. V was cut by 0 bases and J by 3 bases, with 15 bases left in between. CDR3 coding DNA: TGCGCCAGCAGCTTGGAGGGCAGGGGTTTAAAAGAGACCCAGTACTTC. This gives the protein CASSLEGRGLKETQYF.

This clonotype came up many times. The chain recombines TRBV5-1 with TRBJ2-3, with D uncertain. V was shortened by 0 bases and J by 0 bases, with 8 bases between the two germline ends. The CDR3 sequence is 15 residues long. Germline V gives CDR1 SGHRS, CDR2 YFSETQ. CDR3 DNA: TGCGCCAGCAGCTTGGCTTCGATTAGCACAGATACGCAGTATTTT. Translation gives CASSLASISTDTQYF.

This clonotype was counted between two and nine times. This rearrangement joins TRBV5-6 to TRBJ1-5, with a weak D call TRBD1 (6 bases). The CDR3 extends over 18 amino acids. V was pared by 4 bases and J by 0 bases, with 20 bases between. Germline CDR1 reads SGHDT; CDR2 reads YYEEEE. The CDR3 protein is CASSMGGALLDSNQPQHF. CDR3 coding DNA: TGTGCCAGCAGCATGGGGGGGGCCTTATTGGATAGCAATCAGCCCCAGCATTTT.

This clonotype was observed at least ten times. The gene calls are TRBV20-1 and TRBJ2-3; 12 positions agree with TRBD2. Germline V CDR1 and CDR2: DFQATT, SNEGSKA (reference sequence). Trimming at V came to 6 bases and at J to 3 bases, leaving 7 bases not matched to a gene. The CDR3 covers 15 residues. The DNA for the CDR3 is TGCAGTGCCACGTCTAGCGGGGGGGATACAGATACGCAGTATTTT. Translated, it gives CSATSSGGDTDTQYF.

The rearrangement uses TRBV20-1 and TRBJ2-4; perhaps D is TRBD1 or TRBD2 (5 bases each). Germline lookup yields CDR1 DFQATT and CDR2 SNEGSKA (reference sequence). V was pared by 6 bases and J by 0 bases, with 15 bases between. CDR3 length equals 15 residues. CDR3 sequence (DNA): TGCAGTGCCCTGGGACCCGCCTTAGCCAAAAACATTCAGTACTTC. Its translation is CSALGPALAKNIQYF.

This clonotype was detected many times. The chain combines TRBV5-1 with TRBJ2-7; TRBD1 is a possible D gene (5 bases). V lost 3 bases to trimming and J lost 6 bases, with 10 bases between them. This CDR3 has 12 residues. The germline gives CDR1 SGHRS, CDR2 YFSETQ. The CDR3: CASSSQGSEQYF. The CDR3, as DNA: TGCGCCAGCAGCTCCCAGGGAAGCGAGCAGTACTTC.

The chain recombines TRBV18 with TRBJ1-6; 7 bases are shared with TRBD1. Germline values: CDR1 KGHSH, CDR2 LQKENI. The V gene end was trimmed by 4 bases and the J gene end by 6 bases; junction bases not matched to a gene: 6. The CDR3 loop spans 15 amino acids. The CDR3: CASSLEAGGNSPLHF. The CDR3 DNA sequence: TGTGCCAGCTCACTAGAGGCAGGGGGTAATTCACCCCTCCACTTT.

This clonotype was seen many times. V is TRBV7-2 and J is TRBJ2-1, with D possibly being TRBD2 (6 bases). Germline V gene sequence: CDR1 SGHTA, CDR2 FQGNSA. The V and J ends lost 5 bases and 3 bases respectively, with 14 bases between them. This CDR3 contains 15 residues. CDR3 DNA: TGTGCCAGCAGCCCCGGGACTGCTGACTACAATGAGCAGTTCTTC. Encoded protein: CASSPGTADYNEQFF.

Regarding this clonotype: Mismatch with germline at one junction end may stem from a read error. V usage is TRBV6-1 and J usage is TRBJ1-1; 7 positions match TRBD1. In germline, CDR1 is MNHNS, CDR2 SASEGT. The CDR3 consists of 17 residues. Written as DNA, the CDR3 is TGTGCCAGCATCCCCTCAAGGGGACAGCGAAGGAACACTGAAGTTTTCTTT. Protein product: CASIPSRGQRRNTEVFF.

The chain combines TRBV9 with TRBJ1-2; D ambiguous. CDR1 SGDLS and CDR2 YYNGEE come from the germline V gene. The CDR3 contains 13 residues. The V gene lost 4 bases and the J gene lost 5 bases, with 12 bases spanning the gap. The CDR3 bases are TGTGCCAGCAGCCCCCGGGCCGGTTATGGCTACACCTTC. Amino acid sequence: CASSPRAGYGYTF.

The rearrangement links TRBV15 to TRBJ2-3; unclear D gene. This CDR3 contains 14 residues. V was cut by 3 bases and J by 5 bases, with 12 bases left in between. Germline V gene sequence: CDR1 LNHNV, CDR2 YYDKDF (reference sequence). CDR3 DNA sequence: TGTGCCACCAGCAGGAGGAACGGGCGAGATACGCAGTATTTT. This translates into CATSRRNGRDTQYF.

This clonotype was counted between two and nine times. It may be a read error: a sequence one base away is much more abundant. CDR3 in amino acids: CASSAGLGNEQFF. The CDR3, as DNA: TGTGCCAGCAGCGCGGGACTAGGCAATGAGCAGTTCTTC. The chain has TRBV7-6 and TRBJ2-1, with 8 bases that match TRBD2. V trimming: 5 bases; J trimming: 6 bases; junction bases outside the gene matches: 3. The CDR3 runs 13 residues. Germline-derived CDR1 and CDR2 are SGHVS and FNYEAQ.

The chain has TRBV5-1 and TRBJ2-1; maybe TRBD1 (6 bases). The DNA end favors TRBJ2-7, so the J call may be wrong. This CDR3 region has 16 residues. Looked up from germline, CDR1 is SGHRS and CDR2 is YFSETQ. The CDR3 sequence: CASSTVPGHSYNEQYF. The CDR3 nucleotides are TGCGCCAGCAGTACAGTACCGGGACACTCCTACAATGAGCAGTACTTC.

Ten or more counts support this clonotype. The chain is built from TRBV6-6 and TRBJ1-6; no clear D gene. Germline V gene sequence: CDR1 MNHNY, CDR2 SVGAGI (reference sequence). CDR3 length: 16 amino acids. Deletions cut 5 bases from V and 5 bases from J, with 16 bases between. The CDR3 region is CASSRDQEYHNSPLHF. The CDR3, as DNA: TGTGCCAGCAGTCGAGATCAAGAATATCATAATTCACCCCTCCACTTT.

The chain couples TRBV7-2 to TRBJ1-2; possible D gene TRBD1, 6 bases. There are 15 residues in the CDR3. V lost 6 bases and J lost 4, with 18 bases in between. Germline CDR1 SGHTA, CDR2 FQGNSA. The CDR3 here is CASRLAAQGPYGYTF. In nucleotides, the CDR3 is TGTGCCAGCAGACTGGCCGCTCAGGGGCCCTATGGCTACACCTTC. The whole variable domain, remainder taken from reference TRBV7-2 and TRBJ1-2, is GAGVSQSPSNKVTEKGKDVELRCDPISGHTALYWYRQSLGQGLEFLIYFQGNSAPDKSGLPSDRFSAERTGGSVSTLTIQRTQQEDSAVYLCASRLAAQGPYGYTFGSGTRLTVV.

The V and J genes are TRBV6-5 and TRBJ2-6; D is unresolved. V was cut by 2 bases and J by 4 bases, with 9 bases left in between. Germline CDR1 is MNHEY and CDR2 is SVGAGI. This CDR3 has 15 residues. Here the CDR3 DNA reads TGTGCCAGCAGTTACGACCTACTGGGGGCCAACGTCCTGACTTTC. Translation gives CASSYDLLGANVLTF.

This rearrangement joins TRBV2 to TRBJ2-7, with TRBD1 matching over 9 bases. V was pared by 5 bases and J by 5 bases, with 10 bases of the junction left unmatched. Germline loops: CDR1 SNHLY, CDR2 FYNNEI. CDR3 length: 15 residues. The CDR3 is CASSFADRGSDEQYF. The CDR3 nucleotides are TGTGCCAGCAGTTTTGCGGACAGGGGAAGCGACGAGCAGTACTTC.

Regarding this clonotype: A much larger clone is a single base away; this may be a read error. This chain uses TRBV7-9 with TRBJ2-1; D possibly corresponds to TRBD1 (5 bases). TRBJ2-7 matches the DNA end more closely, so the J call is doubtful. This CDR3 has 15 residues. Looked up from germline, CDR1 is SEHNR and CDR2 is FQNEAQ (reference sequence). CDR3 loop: CASSFSRWQDNEQYF. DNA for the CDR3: TGTGCCAGCAGCTTCTCTCGCTGGCAGGACAATGAGCAGTACTTC.

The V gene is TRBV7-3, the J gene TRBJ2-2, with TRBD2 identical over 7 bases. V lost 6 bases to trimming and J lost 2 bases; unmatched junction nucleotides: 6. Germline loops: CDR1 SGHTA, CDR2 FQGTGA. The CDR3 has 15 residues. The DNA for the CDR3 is TGTGCCAGCAGGGGCCCGGGAGGAAACACCGGGGAGCTGTTTTTT. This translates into CASRGPGGNTGELFF.

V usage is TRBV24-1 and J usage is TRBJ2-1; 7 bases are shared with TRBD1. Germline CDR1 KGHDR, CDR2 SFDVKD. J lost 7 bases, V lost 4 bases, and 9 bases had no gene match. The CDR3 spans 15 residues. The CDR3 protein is CATSDPRGGQNEQFF. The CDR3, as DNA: TGTGCCACCAGTGACCCGAGAGGGGGCCAAAATGAGCAGTTCTTC.

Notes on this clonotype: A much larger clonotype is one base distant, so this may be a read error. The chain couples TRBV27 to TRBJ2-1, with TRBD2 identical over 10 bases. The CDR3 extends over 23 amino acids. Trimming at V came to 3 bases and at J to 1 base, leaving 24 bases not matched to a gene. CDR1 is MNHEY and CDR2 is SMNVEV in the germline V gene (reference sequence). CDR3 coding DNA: TGTGCCAGCAGTTTCCCCCATACGAATGGAGTCGTAGCGGGGGGCGGGTCCTACAATGAGCAGTTCTTC. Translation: CASSFPHTNGVVAGGGSYNEQFF.

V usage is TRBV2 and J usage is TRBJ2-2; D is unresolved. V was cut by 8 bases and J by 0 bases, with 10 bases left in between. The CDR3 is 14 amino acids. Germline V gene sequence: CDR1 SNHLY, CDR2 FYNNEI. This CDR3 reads CASENSANTGELFF. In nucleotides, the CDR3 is TGTGCCAGCGAAAACAGCGCGAACACCGGGGAGCTGTTTTTT.

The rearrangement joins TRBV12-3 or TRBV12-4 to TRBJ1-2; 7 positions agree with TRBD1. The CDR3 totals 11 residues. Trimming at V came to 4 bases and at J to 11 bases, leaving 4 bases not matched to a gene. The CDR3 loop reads CASSWDSDYTF. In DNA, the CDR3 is TGTGCCAGCAGTTGGGACAGTGATTACACCTTC.

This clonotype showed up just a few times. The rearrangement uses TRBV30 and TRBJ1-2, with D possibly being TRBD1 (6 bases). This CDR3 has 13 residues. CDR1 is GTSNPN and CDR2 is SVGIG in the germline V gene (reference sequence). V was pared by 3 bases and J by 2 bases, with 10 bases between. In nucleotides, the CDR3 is TGTGCCTGGAGCTCGAGGGGGAACTATGGCTACACCTTC. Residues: CAWSSRGNYGYTF.

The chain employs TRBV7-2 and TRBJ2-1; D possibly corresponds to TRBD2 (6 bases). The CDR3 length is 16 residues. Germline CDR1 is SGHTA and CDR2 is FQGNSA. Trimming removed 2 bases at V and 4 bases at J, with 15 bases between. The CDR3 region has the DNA TGTGCCAGCAGCTTAATGGCGGGGTCAGGATACAATGAGCAGTTCTTC. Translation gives CASSLMAGSGYNEQFF.

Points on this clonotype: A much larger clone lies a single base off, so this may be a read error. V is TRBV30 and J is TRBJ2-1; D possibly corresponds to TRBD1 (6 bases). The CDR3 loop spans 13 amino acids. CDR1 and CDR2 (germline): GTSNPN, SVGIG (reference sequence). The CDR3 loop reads CAGSATGLGEQFF. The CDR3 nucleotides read TGTGCCGGGAGTGCAACAGGGTTGGGGGAGCAGTTCTTC.

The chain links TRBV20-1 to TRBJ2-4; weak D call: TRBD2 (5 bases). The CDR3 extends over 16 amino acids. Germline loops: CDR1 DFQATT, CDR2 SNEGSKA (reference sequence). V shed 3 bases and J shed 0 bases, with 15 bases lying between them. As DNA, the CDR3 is TGCAGTGCTAGGGGCCGGGGTACTCTAGCCAAAAACATTCAGTACTTC. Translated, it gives CSARGRGTLAKNIQYF.